What follows are 19 T cell receptor beta chains derived from one specimen sequenced in a study of blood T cell repertoires in COVID-19. Measured with immunoSEQ multiplex PCR; TCRdb has only the in-frame clones, and not every one. The repertoire holds roughly 130,000 clones, with approximately 80% as singletons. Sequencing was carried out using peripheral blood. The receptors come from a man aged 70 or older with acute or convalescent COVID-19.

V gene TRBV5-1 combines with J gene TRBJ1-1; TRBD1 might be the D (5 bases). Trimming shortened V by 3 bases and J by 1 base, and 10 bases separated the two germline ends. The germline CDR1 and CDR2 sequences are SGHRS and YFSETQ. The CDR3 spans 14 residues. CDR3 DNA sequence: TGCGCCAGCAGCTCTGTGACAGAGAACACTGAAGCTTTCTTT. Encoded protein: CASSSVTENTEAFF.

The chain combines TRBV5-1 with TRBJ2-1, with a tentative D call TRBD1 (6 bases). CDR3 size: 14 residues. Germline lookup yields CDR1 SGHRS and CDR2 YFSETQ. Between the trimmed V and J ends, which lost 4 bases and 3 bases, there was a span of 11 bases. The CDR3 coding sequence is TGCGCCAGCAGCCCCCAGGGGAACTACAATGAGCAGTTCTTC. It translates to CASSPQGNYNEQFF.

The rearrangement joins TRBV10-3 to TRBJ2-7, with 7 bases matching TRBD1. Looked up from germline, CDR1 is ENHRY and CDR2 is SYGVKD. Trimming removed 2 bases from V and 2 bases from J; junction bases left unmatched: 6. The CDR3 spans 15 residues. This CDR3 is CAISEPYRGAYEQYF. CDR3 bases: TGTGCCATCAGTGAGCCGTACAGGGGAGCCTACGAGCAGTACTTC.

The genes are TRBV28 and TRBJ2-3; 11 nucleotides line up with TRBD1. V dropped 3 bases and J dropped 4; count of bases not matched to a gene: 9. The CDR3 covers 17 residues. Germline assignment: CDR1 MDHEN and CDR2 SYDVKM. The CDR3 loop reads CASSFPRDRGSSDTQYF. CDR3 bases: TGTGCCAGCAGTTTCCCTCGGGACAGGGGGTCGTCAGATACGCAGTATTTT.

This chain links TRBV11-3 with TRBJ2-3; possibly TRBD2 for D (5 bases). Germline V lookup: CDR1 SGHNT, CDR2 YENEEA. V lost 5 bases, J lost 0 bases, and 12 bases lay in between. CDR3 size: 15 residues. The chain's CDR3 is CASSDNTGSTDTQYF. The CDR3 DNA is TGTGCCAGCAGCGACAATACGGGGAGCACAGATACGCAGTATTTT.

The chain carries TRBV4-1 and TRBJ2-1, with TRBD1 as a possible D gene (6 bases). The CDR3 has 15 amino acids. Trimming removed 1 base from V and 5 bases from J, with 12 bases in between. Germline CDR1 MGHRA, CDR2 YSYEKL. In DNA form, the CDR3 reads TGCGCCAGCAGCCAAGTTCGGACAGTGGACAATGAGCAGTTCTTC. It yields the protein CASSQVRTVDNEQFF.

This chain connects TRBV12-3 or TRBV12-4 to TRBJ2-1; no clear D gene. V lost 6 bases to trimming and J lost 8 bases, with 8 bases between them. The CDR3 length is 11 residues. As DNA, the CDR3 is TGTGCCAGCAGCCCGTTTGATGAGCAGTTCTTC. Translating gives CASSPFDEQFF.

This chain connects TRBV27 to TRBJ1-2; 7 bases agree with TRBD1. The germline CDR1 and CDR2 sequences are MNHEY and SMNVEV (reference sequence). The CDR3 contains 16 residues. Unmatched junction bases numbered 13, after V lost 4 bases and J lost 5 bases. Here the CDR3 DNA reads TGTGCCAGCAGTTCCTCGGTCCAAACAGGGGTTTATGGCTACACCTTC. Amino acid sequence: CASSSSVQTGVYGYTF.

Points on this clone: The sample holds other DNA sequences that translate to the same CDR3. The rearrangement joins TRBV18 to TRBJ1-3; 8 positions agree with TRBD1. Losses at the gene ends were 3 bases for V and 4 bases for J; bases not matched to a gene: 8. Looked up from germline, CDR1 is KGHSH and CDR2 is LQKENI. The CDR3 covers 16 residues. The CDR3 reads CASSPLGQGVGNTIYF. The DNA for the CDR3 is TGTGCCAGCTCACCCCTCGGACAGGGCGTCGGAAACACCATATATTTT. Full variable domain (missing parts from reference TRBV18 and TRBJ1-3): NAGVMQNPRHLVRRRGQEARLRCSPMKGHSHVYWYRQLPEEGLKFMVYLQKENIIDESGMPKERFSAEFPKEGPSILRIQQVVRGDSAAYFCASSPLGQGVGNTIYFGEGSWLTVV.

The gene calls are TRBV19 and TRBJ1-4, with 9 bases lining up with TRBD1. Germline trimming cut 5 bases from V and 5 bases from J; bases unmatched to any gene: 6. Germline V CDR1 and CDR2: LNHDA, SQIVND (reference sequence). This CDR3 has 15 residues. The CDR3 loop reads CASSPSDRGNEKLFF. The CDR3 bases are TGTGCCAGTAGTCCCTCGGACAGGGGAAATGAAAAACTGTTTTTT.

This clone was seen once. The chain joins TRBV4-2 to TRBJ2-2; D might be TRBD1 (6 bases). V shed 4 bases and J shed 4 bases, with 25 bases lying between them. The CDR3 covers 19 residues. Germline-derived CDR1 and CDR2 are LGHNA and YNFKEQ. The CDR3 DNA sequence: TGTGCCAGCAGCCCCCAGGCCGGTTACGGGACACTGAGCACCGGGGAGCTGTTTTTT. It codes for CASSPQAGYGTLSTGELFF.

The rearrangement uses TRBV5-1 and TRBJ2-2; D is ambiguous. This CDR3 has 14 residues. Germline V lookup: CDR1 SGHRS, CDR2 YFSETQ. The V end was cut by 5 bases, the J end by 2 bases, with 10 bases between. This CDR3 is CASRAWSNTGELFF. The CDR3 DNA reads TGCGCCAGCAGGGCCTGGTCCAACACCGGGGAGCTGTTTTTT.

J is TRBJ2-7 and V is TRBV27; D is unclear. CDR3 length: 12 residues. Germline CDR1 reads MNHEY; CDR2 reads SMNVEV (reference sequence). Trimming cost V 4 bases and J 4 bases, with 8 bases left between them. This chain's CDR3 is CASSSRRYEQYF. The CDR3 nucleotides are TGTGCCAGCAGTTCAAGGCGGTACGAGCAGTACTTC.

The chain joins TRBV4-1 to TRBJ2-7, with a weak D call TRBD1 (5 bases). The CDR3 extends over 16 amino acids. The V gene's germline CDR1 is MGHRA and CDR2 YSYEKL. The V gene lost 1 base and the J gene lost 2 bases, with 15 bases spanning the gap. CDR3 sequence (DNA): TGCGCCAGCAGCCAAGTGTCGAGAGGCAGGGCCTACGAGCAGTACTTC. Amino acids: CASSQVSRGRAYEQYF.

The chain recombines TRBV2 with TRBJ2-3, with 13 bases fitting TRBD2. The CDR3 totals 15 residues. Trimming removed 6 bases from V and 7 bases from J; junction bases left unmatched: 7. Germline CDR1 and CDR2: SNHLY and FYNNEI. CDR3 sequence (DNA): TGTGCCAGCAGACTCACTAGCGGGGGGGCGAATACGCAGTATTTT. It is translated as CASRLTSGGANTQYF.

The chain joins TRBV3-1 (or the pseudogene TRBV3-2) to TRBJ2-7; D is possibly TRBD1 (5 bases). The germline V and J ends were trimmed by 2 bases and 3 bases, with 11 bases remaining between them. CDR1 and CDR2 (germline): LGHDT, YNNKEL (reference sequence). This CDR3 has 14 amino acids. The CDR3 DNA reads as TGTGCCAGCAGCCAAAGGGGTGAGATCTACGAGCAGTACTTC. Translation gives CASSQRGEIYEQYF.

The chain combines TRBV19 with TRBJ2-2, with 10 bases lining up with TRBD1. The CDR3 loop spans 16 amino acids. From germline, CDR1 is LNHDA and CDR2 SQIVND (reference sequence). V dropped 4 bases and J dropped 3; count of bases not matched to a gene: 5. CDR3 nucleotide sequence: TGTGCCAGTAGTACACAGGGACAGGGGCACACCGGGGAGCTGTTTTTT. Protein product: CASSTQGQGHTGELFF. The full variable domain, its missing parts supplied by reference TRBV19 and TRBJ2-2, is DGGITQSPKYLFRKEGQNVTLSCEQNLNHDAMYWYRQDPGQGLRLIYYSQIVNDFQKGDIAEGYSVSREKKESFPLTVTSAQKNPTAFYLCASSTQGQGHTGELFFGEGSRLTVL.

The chain is built from TRBV9 and TRBJ1-6, with a weak D call TRBD1 (5 bases). The V end lost 0 bases, the J end lost 5 bases, and 9 bases lay between the germline ends. Germline V lookup: CDR1 SGDLS, CDR2 YYNGEE. This CDR3 has 15 amino acids. The CDR3 here is CASSVAGGNNSPLHF. CDR3 in DNA: TGTGCCAGCAGCGTAGCTGGGGGGAATAATTCACCCCTCCACTTT.

The chain couples TRBV27 to TRBJ1-2; D gene unclear. The germline V and J ends were trimmed by 6 bases and 1 base, with 15 bases remaining between them. This CDR3 region has 15 residues. Germline CDR1 reads MNHEY; CDR2 reads SMNVEV (reference sequence). CDR3 nucleotides: TGTGCCAGCAGCCCCTCGGGTGCGGGTAACTATGGCTACACCTTC. Its protein product is CASSPSGAGNYGYTF.